Shown below are 20 T cell receptor beta chains from a single sample sequenced in a study of PD-1 blockade in classical Hodgkin lymphoma. Assay used: immunoSEQ multiplex PCR; TCRdb lists only in-frame clones, some missing. The table lists roughly 28,000 clones, around 90% of them singletons, with approximately 6.7% in the top ten. There was relapse after autologous stem cell transplantation in every patient, and there was variation in brentuximab vedotin exposure. Isolation of CD8+ T cells from thawed PBMCs used magnetic negative selection. Material: CD8+ T cells from blood, obtained at baseline. These receptors originate from a human donor with classical Hodgkin lymphoma.

A word on this clone: At one end the junction does not follow the germline gene, possibly because of a read error. The chain carries TRBV29-1 and TRBJ1-4; D gene ambiguous. The CDR3 length is 10 residues. CDR1 SQVTM and CDR2 ANQGSEA come from the germline V gene. Written as DNA, the CDR3 is TGCAGCGTTAAAGATGAAAAACTGTTTTTT. Its translation: CSVKDEKLFF.

The chain joins TRBV5-1 to TRBJ1-3; 7 positions agree with TRBD1. CDR1 is SGHRS, CDR2 YFSETQ, per germline. This CDR3 comprises 16 residues. V dropped 4 bases and J dropped 0; count of bases not matched to a gene: 7. CDR3 DNA: TGCGCCAGCAGCGGGGACAGCCTGAGCTCTGGAAACACCATATATTTT. Its translation is CASSGDSLSSGNTIYF.

The V gene is TRBV6-5, the J gene TRBJ2-4; possibly TRBD1 for D (5 bases). With 9 bases removed from V and 3 bases from J, the gap between germline ends came to 12 bases. The CDR3 totals 13 residues. Germline V lookup: CDR1 MNHEY, CDR2 SVGAGI. The CDR3 DNA is TGTGCCAGTCAGGGTTTTAGCAAAAACATTCAGTACTTC. It encodes CASQGFSKNIQYF.

The rearrangement links TRBV29-1 to TRBJ2-7; 7 bases agree with TRBD1. Trimming cost V 5 bases and J 0 bases; bases outside gene matches: 7. This CDR3 is 14 amino acids long. The germline CDR1 and CDR2 sequences are SQVTM and ANQGSEA. CDR3 in amino acids: CSVIDRDNSYEQYF. The CDR3 region has the DNA TGCAGCGTTATCGACAGGGATAACTCCTACGAGCAGTACTTC.

The gene calls are TRBV5-6 and TRBJ1-2; no clear D gene. The germline gives CDR1 SGHDT, CDR2 YYEEEE. This CDR3 comprises 13 residues. The V end lost 0 bases, the J end lost 8 bases, and 11 bases lay between the germline ends. CDR3 bases: TGTGCCAGCAGCTTGGGGGCGGCGGGAGGCTACACCTTC. It translates to CASSLGAAGGYTF.

This rearrangement joins TRBV2 to TRBJ1-2; D remains unclear. Trimming cost V 2 bases and J 5 bases, with 12 bases left between them. This CDR3 is built from 14 residues. Germline V CDR1 and CDR2: SNHLY, FYNNEI. The CDR3 DNA sequence: TGTGCCAGCAGTGAAATCGGGCCTGAATATGGCTACACCTTC. The encoded protein is CASSEIGPEYGYTF. Together with reference TRBV2 and TRBJ1-2, the CDR3 gives the full variable domain: EPEVTQTPSHQVTQMGQEVILRCVPISNHLYFYWYRQILGQKVEFLVSFYNNEISEKSEIFDDQFSVERPDGSNFTLKIRSTKLEDSAMYFCASSEIGPEYGYTFGSGTRLTVV.

The gene calls are TRBV10-2 and TRBJ2-3; TRBD2 matches 13 bases. The CDR3 length is 20 residues. Germline CDR1 WSHSY, CDR2 SAAADI. V shed 2 bases and J 2 bases; nucleotides not matched to a gene: 13. The CDR3 coding sequence is TGCGCCAGCAGTGAGGCGGGGACTAGCGGGGAGGTGGCCCTCACAGATACGCAGTATTTT. This gives the protein CASSEAGTSGEVALTDTQYF.

The J gene is TRBJ2-3, the V gene TRBV5-1; no clear D gene. From germline, CDR1 is SGHRS and CDR2 YFSETQ. CDR3 length equals 15 residues. Trimming took 2 bases from V and 5 from J, leaving 15 bases between them. CDR3 nucleotide sequence: TGCGCCAGCAGCTTAACCCCAGGTCGTGGAGATACGCAGTATTTT. It is translated as CASSLTPGRGDTQYF.

The rearrangement uses TRBV18 and TRBJ2-7; the D is unclear. The CDR3 extends over 13 amino acids. V dropped 2 bases and J dropped 4 bases, with 9 bases sitting between them. Germline V gives CDR1 KGHSH, CDR2 LQKENI. The CDR3 protein is CASSPKDGYEQYF. The CDR3 DNA reads as TGTGCCAGCTCACCAAAGGACGGTTACGAGCAGTACTTC.

V usage is TRBV5-1 and J usage is TRBJ2-7; TRBD1 aligns across 7 bases. The CDR3 is 17 residues long. Germline CDR1 is SGHRS and CDR2 is YFSETQ. V lost 0 bases, J lost 2 bases, and 11 bases stayed unmatched. CDR3 coding DNA: TGCGCCAGCAGCTTGGTAGCCCCCGGGACAGCCGCCTACGAGCAGTACTTC. Its translation: CASSLVAPGTAAYEQYF.

V and J are TRBV9 and TRBJ1-2; weak D call: TRBD1 (6 bases). From germline, CDR1 is SGDLS and CDR2 YYNGEE. Trimming took 0 bases from V and 5 from J, leaving 11 bases between them. The CDR3 consists of 14 residues. CDR3 coding DNA: TGTGCCAGCAGCGTAGGGGGGCTGTATTATGGCTACACCTTC. This translates into CASSVGGLYYGYTF.

The J gene is TRBJ1-4, the V gene TRBV7-9, with no clear D. Germline V gene lookup returns CDR1 SEHNR and CDR2 FQNEAQ (reference sequence). The CDR3 runs 12 residues. Between the trimmed V and J ends, which lost 5 bases and 5 bases, there was a span of 6 bases. Written as DNA, the CDR3 is TGTGCCAGCAGCCTTCTGAATGAAAAACTGTTTTTT. Encoded protein: CASSLLNEKLFF.

This chain links TRBV11-2 with TRBJ2-1, with 8 nucleotides matching TRBD2. The CDR3 is 14 amino acids. In germline, CDR1 is SGHAT, CDR2 FQNNGV. Germline trimming cut 2 bases from V and 6 bases from J; bases unmatched to any gene: 3. CDR3 amino acids: CASSLLAGGNEQFF. The CDR3 DNA is TGTGCCAGCAGCTTACTGGCGGGAGGCAATGAGCAGTTCTTC. Variable domain in full (rest from reference TRBV11-2 and TRBJ2-1): EAGVAQSPRYKIIEKRQSVAFWCNPISGHATLYWYQQILGQGPKLLIQFQNNGVVDDSQLPKDRFSAERLKGVDSTLKIQPAKLEDSAVYLCASSLLAGGNEQFFGPGTRLTVL.

The sample holds a few counts of this clone. The chain links TRBV28 to TRBJ1-5; no clear D gene. Per the germline V gene, CDR1 is MDHEN and CDR2 is SYDVKM. The CDR3 has 13 amino acids. Trimming took 2 bases from V and 5 from J, leaving 7 bases between them. The CDR3 DNA reads as TGTGCCAGCAGTTTACCCAGTCATCAGCCCCAGCATTTT. Its protein product is CASSLPSHQPQHF.

This clone was picked up one time. This sequence joins TRBV7-5 and TRBJ1-4; TRBD1, the table's D call, was not compared with the DNA. TRBV7-5 is labeled a pseudogene. The CDR3 is 15 residues long. The CDR3 protein is CVRSRGTRANEKLFF. In DNA form, the CDR3 reads TGTGTCAGAAGCAGGGGGACGCGGGCTAATGAAAAACTGTTTTTT.

V is TRBV6-5 and J is TRBJ2-7, with D perhaps matching TRBD1 (6 bases). V was clipped by 7 bases and J by 6 bases, with 19 bases between them. Germline V CDR1 and CDR2: MNHEY, SVGAGI. The CDR3 totals 14 residues. This CDR3 reads CASKIQMGASEQYF. CDR3 nucleotide sequence: TGTGCCAGCAAAATTCAGATGGGGGCCTCCGAGCAGTACTTC.

V and J are TRBV21-1 and TRBJ1-4; the D call of TRBD1 is as the table states it, not checked on the DNA. TRBV21-1 is a known pseudogene. The CDR3 is 14 amino acids. CDR3 residues: CASSKVRRQEKLFF. DNA for the CDR3: TGTGCCAGCAGCAAAGTCCGGAGACAGGAAAAACTGTTTTTT.

V and J are TRBV30 and TRBJ1-3; no clear D. Germline CDR1 is GTSNPN and CDR2 is SVGIG (reference sequence). CDR3 size: 15 residues. V was pared by 3 bases and J by 4 bases, with 16 bases between. The CDR3 reads CAWSPGINGGNTIYF. CDR3 nucleotide sequence: TGTGCCTGGAGCCCTGGGATTAACGGCGGAAACACCATATATTTT.

The chain links TRBV5-6 to TRBJ2-7; 7 bases are shared with TRBD2. In germline, CDR1 is SGHDT, CDR2 YYEEEE. Losses at the gene ends were 4 bases for V and 3 bases for J; bases not matched to a gene: 10. This CDR3 is 15 amino acids long. The CDR3 bases are TGTGCCAGCAGCCGTGGAGCGGGACCCATCTACGAGCAGTACTTC. Protein product: CASSRGAGPIYEQYF.

The chain employs TRBV6-5 and TRBJ2-5; D is undetermined. Matching the DNA end better, TRBJ2-7 makes the J call doubtful. The CDR3 is 13 amino acids. Germline CDR1 is MNHEY and CDR2 is SVGAGI. DNA for the CDR3: TGTGCCAGCAGTTACTCAGCAGGCTACGAGCAGTACTTC. Translating it yields CASSYSAGYEQYF.